Listed here is a single T cell receptor (beta chain). The specificity of this receptor is unknown. It has no much larger one-base neighbor in the sample; base qualities were not kept. These data originate in a study of cytotoxic CD8 clonotypes in ibrutinib-treated CLL (dated by TCRdb to 2020 to 2022). Study-level background: The cohort had 11 relapsed/refractory and about 15 treatment-naive patients; 17 were IGHV unmutated. Partial responses were observed in roughly 25 patients and complete responses in 2; after a median follow-up of roughly 62 months, remission was maintained in roughly 14 patients and progression was observed in about twelve. The response samples were drawn at a median of roughly twelve months into treatment, with a range of about 6 to 40 months. Samples averaged approximately 260,000 productive templates and around 91,000 productive rearrangements. Of the approximately 86 people in the trial, about two dozen had longitudinal samples available. Cryopreserved peripheral blood mononuclear cells were obtained before treatment, at response, and at either sustained remission or disease progression. All remission and progressive disease samples were collected while patients were still receiving ibrutinib. The study at large found these results: Sampling times were not matched between sustained-remission and progressing patients, and lymph node repertoires were not studied. Clonality increased at ibrutinib response, stayed stable in sustained remission, and fell back toward baseline at progression. Public clonotypes were found to be uncommon and were observed to contract or remain stable during treatment; the increase in clonality was shown to reflect expansion of private clonotypes at ibrutinib response. At baseline, clonality was higher than in age-matched healthy donors and showed a strong correlation with circulating CD8+ T-cell counts.

The goal of deep resolution MiSeq sequencing was a depth between 1 in 1 million and 1 in 200,000 T cells, and coverage averaged 10x per clonotype. TCR beta libraries were generated with the immunoSEQ hsTCRB Kit. Per the authors' processing: Data were analyzed with ImmunoSEQ Data Assistant and ImmunoSEQ Analyzer, with V, D and J genes assigned per IMGT definitions. Clonality, which ranges from 0 to 1, was calculated by subtracting the normalized Shannon entropy of productive rearrangement frequencies from one. Public clonotype analysis was restricted to overrepresented clonotypes comprising at least 0.05% of each patient's repertoire. Thirteen age-matched healthy donor repertoires from immuneACCESS were used as controls for clonality. Sourced from immuneACCESS, this table was stored by TCRdb with only in-frame sequences that have V and J called. A share of the clones is absent; for the studies checked, an unresolved V gene accounts for under half, and the remainder has no known explanation. That table furnishes V, J and clone size, whereas the DNA furnished D and trimming. The sample contains over 200,000 clones, roughly three quarters of them found a single time. Of the sample, 11% falls within the top ten clones.

Explained via the paper, the time point label denotes: about a year on ibrutinib. Around 2 micrograms of genomic DNA were extracted from cryopreserved PBMCs for TCR beta library preparation. High-throughput TCR beta sequencing was performed on longitudinal blood samples from CLL patients receiving ibrutinib monotherapy. The patients were enrolled in a single-center, open-label phase 2 trial of ibrutinib monotherapy. The CDR3 starts with the cysteine, ends with the phenylalanine, and has 13 residues. Only the CDR3 DNA stays, 39 bases, in frame from base 1. The germline V gene gives CDR1 as SGHAT and CDR2 as FQNNGV. Trimming removed 5 bases from V and 7 bases from J; the gene matches leave 6 bases unexplained.

The sequencing here drew on PBMCs, taken after 12 months of ibrutinib treatment. Recombination connected TRBV11-2 to TRBJ1-2; 8 middle bases align to TRBD1. The TCR comes from a human donor with chronic lymphocytic leukemia. The CDR3 reads as follows: CASSATTGGGYTF. The sequenced DNA: TGTGCCAGCAGCGCTACTACAGGGGGTGGCTACACCTTC.